This is a list of T cell receptor beta chains from one sample in a study of blood T cell repertoires in COVID-19. Some clones are missing from TCRdb's copy, which holds only in-frame ones; the method was immunoSEQ multiplex PCR. The data show approximately 210,000 clones, roughly four fifths seen once. The material sequenced was peripheral blood. These receptors were obtained from a woman between 40 and 55 years old with acute or convalescent COVID-19. CDR3s leave out the opening cysteine and the closing phenylalanine or tryptophan. The order of the fields is V gene, CDR3 protein.

TRBV11-2 ASSLGGRVEWSPLH
TRBV7-3 ATWEGGTDTQY
TRBV27 ASSLQGGSNEQF
TRBV6-5 ASSRTGNQPQH
TRBV9 ASSDLKGSGYT
TRBV5-6 ASSLEGGSHNEQF
TRBV5-1 ASSPEVGRETQY
TRBV6-1 ASSENARFNQPQH
TRBV6-6 ASSRDRLNQPQH
TRBV7-9 ASSLKTGLGAYGYT
TRBV6-4 ASSVSDITTEAF
TRBV24-1 ATSEPTENQETQY
TRBV10-3 AISRRGGYEQY
TRBV7-2 ASSSSTGGELF
TRBV2 ATHPRGQGTDTQY
TRBV9 ASSPQGRETQY
TRBV18 ASSPQPDRGGAEAF
TRBV18 ASSLHRDSVSTAPDNEQF
TRBV19 ASSLDRVRELF
TRBV27 ASSFWAGGITDTQY
TRBV19 ASRIRRGGTLNTGELF
TRBV6-5 ASRTTGENYGYT
TRBV12-3/TRBV12-4 ASSITGGYGYT
TRBV24-1 ATSDPGGNSYEQY
TRBV14 ASSLGGGYGYT
TRBV5-5 ASSLRDRVPGNTIY
TRBV4-3 ASSQGTGGAANEKLF
TRBV13 ASSFRGTDTQY
TRBV2 ASSEGQGQKYEQY
TRBV6-6 ASSFTSGRNEQF
TRBV6-6 ASSDRGGDTEAF
TRBV4-1 ASSQDWRGGGDTQY
TRBV3-1/TRBV3-2 ASSQGSGGGDTQY
TRBV9 ASSGTGSREQY
TRBV6-1 ASSERSWLQDNQPQH
TRBV6-2/TRBV6-3 ASSLLVSNVLT
TRBV7-8 ASSSRQGVDYGYT
TRBV5-1 ASSFTTGQAYEQY
TRBV14 ASSQLTLLGGGPGEQY
TRBV14 ASSPGGSNEQF
TRBV25-1 ASSEYKAGGRRYT
TRBV6-5 ASSYGGAREQY
TRBV19 ASTSRDRGWEKLF
TRBV5-1 ASSLDSGSAFYEQY
TRBV4-1 ASSQGYSGEQF
TRBV7-2 ASSLDVTSQNIQY